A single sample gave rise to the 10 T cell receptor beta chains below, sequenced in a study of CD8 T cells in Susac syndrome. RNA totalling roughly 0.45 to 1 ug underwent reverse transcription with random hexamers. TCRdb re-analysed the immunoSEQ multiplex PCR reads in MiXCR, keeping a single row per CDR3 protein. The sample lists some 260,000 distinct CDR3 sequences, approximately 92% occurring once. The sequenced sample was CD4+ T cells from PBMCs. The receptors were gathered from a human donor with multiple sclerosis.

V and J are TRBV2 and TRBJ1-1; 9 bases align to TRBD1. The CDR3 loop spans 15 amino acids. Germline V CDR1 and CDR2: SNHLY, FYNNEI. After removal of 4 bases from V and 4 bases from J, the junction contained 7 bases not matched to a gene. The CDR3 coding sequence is TGTGCCAGCAGTGGGCCACAGGGGGCCAGCACTGAAGCTTTCTTT. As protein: CASSGPQGASTEAFF. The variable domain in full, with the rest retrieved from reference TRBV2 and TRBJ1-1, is EPEVTQTPSHQVTQMGQEVILRCVPISNHLYFYWYRQILGQKVEFLVSFYNNEISEKSEIFDDQFSVERPDGSNFTLKIRSTKLEDSAMYFCASSGPQGASTEAFFGQGTRLTVV.

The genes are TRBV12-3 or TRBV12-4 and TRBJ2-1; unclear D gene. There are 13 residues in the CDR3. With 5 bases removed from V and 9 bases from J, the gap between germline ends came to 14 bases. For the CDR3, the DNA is TGTGCCAGCAGTGTCCTAAGGAAAGGTGAGCAGTTCTTC. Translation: CASSVLRKGEQFF.

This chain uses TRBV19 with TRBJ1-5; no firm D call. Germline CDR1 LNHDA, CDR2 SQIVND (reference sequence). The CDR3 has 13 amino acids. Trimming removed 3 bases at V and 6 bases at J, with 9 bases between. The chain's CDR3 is CASSIGMSQPQHF. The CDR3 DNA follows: TGTGCCAGTAGTATTGGAATGTCTCAGCCCCAGCATTTT.

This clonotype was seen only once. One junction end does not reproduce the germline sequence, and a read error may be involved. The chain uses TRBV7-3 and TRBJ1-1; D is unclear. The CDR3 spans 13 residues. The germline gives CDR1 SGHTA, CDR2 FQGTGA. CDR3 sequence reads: CASSFTGNTEVFF. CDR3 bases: TGTGCCAGCAGCTTCACCGGGAACACTGAAGTTTTCTTT.

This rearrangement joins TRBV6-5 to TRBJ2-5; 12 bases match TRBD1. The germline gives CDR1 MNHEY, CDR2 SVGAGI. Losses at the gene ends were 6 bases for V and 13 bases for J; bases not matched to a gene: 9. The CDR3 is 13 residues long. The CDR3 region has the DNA TGTGCCAGCAGAAGGGGACAGGGGGCAATACTGTACTTC. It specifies CASRRGQGAILYF.

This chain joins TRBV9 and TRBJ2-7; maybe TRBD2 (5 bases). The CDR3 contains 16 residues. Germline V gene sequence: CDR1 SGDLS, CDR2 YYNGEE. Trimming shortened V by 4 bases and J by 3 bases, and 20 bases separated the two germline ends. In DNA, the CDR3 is TGTGCCAGCAGCCCGCGGCAGTCGGACTTCGGCTACGAGCAGTACTTC. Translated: CASSPRQSDFGYEQYF. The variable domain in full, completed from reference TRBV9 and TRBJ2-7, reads DSGVTQTPKHLITATGQRVTLRCSPRSGDLSVYWYQQSLDQGLQFLIQYYNGEERAKGNILERFSAQQFPDLHSELNLSSLELGDSALYFCASSPRQSDFGYEQYFGPGTRLTVT.

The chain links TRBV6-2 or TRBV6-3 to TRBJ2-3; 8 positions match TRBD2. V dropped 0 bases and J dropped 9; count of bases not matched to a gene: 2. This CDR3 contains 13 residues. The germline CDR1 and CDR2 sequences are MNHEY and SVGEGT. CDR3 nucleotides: TGTGCCAGCAGTTACTCATTAGCGGGGACGCAGTATTTT. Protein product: CASSYSLAGTQYF.

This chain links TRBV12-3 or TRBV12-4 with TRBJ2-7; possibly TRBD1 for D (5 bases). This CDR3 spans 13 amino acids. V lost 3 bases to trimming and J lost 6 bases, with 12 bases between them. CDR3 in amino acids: CASSFNQGSEQYV. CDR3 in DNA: TGTGCCAGCAGTTTTAACCAGGGCTCCGAGCAGTACGTC.

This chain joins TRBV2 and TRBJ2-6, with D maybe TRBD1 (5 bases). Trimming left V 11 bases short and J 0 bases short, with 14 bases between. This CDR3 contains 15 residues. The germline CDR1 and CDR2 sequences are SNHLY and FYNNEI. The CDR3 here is CASKGMVSGANVLTF. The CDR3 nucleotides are TGTGCCTCTAAGGGGATGGTCTCTGGGGCCAACGTCCTGACTTTC.

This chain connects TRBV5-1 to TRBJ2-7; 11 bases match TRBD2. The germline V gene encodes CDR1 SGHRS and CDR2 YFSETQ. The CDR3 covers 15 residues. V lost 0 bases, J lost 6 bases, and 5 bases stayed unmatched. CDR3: CASSLVLAGVSEQYV. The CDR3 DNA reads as TGCGCCAGCAGCTTGGTACTAGCGGGAGTCTCCGAGCAGTACGTC.